This TCR beta chain appears in the sequencing data of a study of control samples from healthy donors and cancer patients. V was clipped by 2 bases and J by 12 bases, with 13 bases between them. The germline V gene has CDR1 GTSNPN and CDR2 SVGIG (reference sequence). This CDR3 is built from 11 residues. This table comes from immunoSEQ multiplex PCR, and its TCRdb copy is limited to in-frame clones, with some not included. Seen here are 50,000 or so clones, about 93% observed once, and the top ten hold 20% to 30%. The sequence was obtained from a woman between 50 and 59 years old with head and neck cancer. The rearrangement links TRBV30 to TRBJ1-1; D not certain. Material: PBMCs. CDR3 DNA sequence: TGTGCCTGGAGTCTCGAGTTGAACACTTTCTTT. It is translated as CAWSLELNTFF.